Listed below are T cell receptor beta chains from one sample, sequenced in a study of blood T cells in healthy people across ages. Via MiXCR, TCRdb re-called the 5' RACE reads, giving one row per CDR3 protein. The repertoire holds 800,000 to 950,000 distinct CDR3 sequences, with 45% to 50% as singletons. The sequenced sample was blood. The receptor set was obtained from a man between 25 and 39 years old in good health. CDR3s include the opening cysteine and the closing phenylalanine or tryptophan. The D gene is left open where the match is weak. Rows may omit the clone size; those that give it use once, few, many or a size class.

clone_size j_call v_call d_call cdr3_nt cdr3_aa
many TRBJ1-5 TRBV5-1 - TGCGCCAGCAGCTGTTTTCCCAATCAGCCCCAGCATTTT CASSCFPNQPQHF
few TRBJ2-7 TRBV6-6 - TGTGCCAGCAGTTACTCGGAAGGGGTTAGGGCGTCCTACGAGCAGTACTTC CASSYSEGVRASYEQYF
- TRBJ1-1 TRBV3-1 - TGTGCCAGCAGCCAGGCACGACGGACTGAAGCTTTCTTT CASSQARRTEAFF
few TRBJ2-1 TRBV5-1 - TGCGCCAGCAGCGCCAGGGCAGGCAATGAGCAGTTCTTC CASSARAGNEQFF
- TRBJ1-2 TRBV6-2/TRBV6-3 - TGTGCCAGCCAGACAGGAATCTATGACTACACCTTC CASQTGIYDYTF
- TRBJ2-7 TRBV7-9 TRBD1 TGTGCCAGCGCCTCCTCAGGGGGCTTTGGGACCTACGAGCAGTACTTC CASASSGGFGTYEQYF
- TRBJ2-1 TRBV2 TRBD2 TGTGCCAGCAGAACCGGGACTAGCGGGGGGGGTGAGCAGTTCTTC CASRTGTSGGGEQFF
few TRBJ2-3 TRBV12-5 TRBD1 TGTGCTAGTGGTCCGGACAGGGCGGATACGCAGTATTTT CASGPDRADTQYF
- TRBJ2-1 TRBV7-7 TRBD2 TGTGCTAGCAGCTTACACGGGGAGGGCTCCTACAATGAGCAGTTCTTC CASSLHGEGSYNEQFF
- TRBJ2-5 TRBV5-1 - TGCGCCAGCAGCTTGGCCCAGAACTTCCAAGAGACCCAGTACTTC CASSLAQNFQETQYF
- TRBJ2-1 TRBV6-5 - TGTGCCAGCAGTTACTGGGGGCAGGCCTACAATGAGCAGTTCTTC CASSYWGQAYNEQFF
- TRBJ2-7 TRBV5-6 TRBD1 TGTGCCAGCAGCCCAGCCGGGACAGGGTACTACGAGCAGTACTTC CASSPAGTGYYEQYF
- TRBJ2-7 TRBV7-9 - TGTACCAGCAGCTTAACCGTCTACGAGCAGTACTTC CTSSLTVYEQYF
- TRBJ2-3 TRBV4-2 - TGTGCCAGCAGCCAAGACTCGGCAGATACGCAGTATTTT CASSQDSADTQYF
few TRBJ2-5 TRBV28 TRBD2 TGTGCCAGCAGTCTTAGCGGGTCTTGGGAGACCCAGTACTTC CASSLSGSWETQYF
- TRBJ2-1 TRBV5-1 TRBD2 TGCGCCAGCAGGAACTGGCTAGCGGAATACAATGAGCAGTTCTTC CASRNWLAEYNEQFF
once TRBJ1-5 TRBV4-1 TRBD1 TGCGCCAGCGGCCAAGATGGACAGGGCGATCAGCCCCAGCATTTT CASGQDGQGDQPQHF
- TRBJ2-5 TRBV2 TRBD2 TGTGCCAGCAAGGGGACTTCAAAGGCGGGGGAGTACTTC CASKGTSKAGEYF
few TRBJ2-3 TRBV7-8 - TGTGCCAGCAGCTTTTTCCGGGAGACCCTCACAGATACGCAGTATTTT CASSFFRETLTDTQYF
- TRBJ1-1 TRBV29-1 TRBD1 TGCAGCGTTCGACAGGGTTGGCCTGAAGCTTTCTTT CSVRQGWPEAFF
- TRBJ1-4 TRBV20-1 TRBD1 TGCAGTGCAAAGACAGGGTCTCAATGGCTGTTTTTT CSAKTGSQWLFF
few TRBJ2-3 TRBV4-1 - TGCGCCAGCAGCCTTACCCACACAGATACGCAGTATTTT CASSLTHTDTQYF
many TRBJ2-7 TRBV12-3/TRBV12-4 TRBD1 TGTGCCAGCAGTCGACAGGGGCAAACCTACGAGCAGTACTTC CASSRQGQTYEQYF
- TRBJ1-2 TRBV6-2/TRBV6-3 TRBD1 TGTGCCAGCAGTTCCCCGGGACAGGGGCGTTTTCACTATGGCTACACCTTC CASSSPGQGRFHYGYTF
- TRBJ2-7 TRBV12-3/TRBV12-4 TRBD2 TGTGCCAGCAGAGTTACTAGCGGGGGGACCTACGAGCAGTACTTC CASRVTSGGTYEQYF
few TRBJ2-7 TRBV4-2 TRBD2 TGTGCCAGCAGCCAAGCACTTAGCGGGAAGAGCGAGCAGTACTTC CASSQALSGKSEQYF
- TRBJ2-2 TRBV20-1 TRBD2 TGCAGTGCTAGAGCAGCGGGGGGAGACACCGGGGAGCTGTTTTTT CSARAAGGDTGELFF
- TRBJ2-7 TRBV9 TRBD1 TGTGCCAGCAGCGCGGGACAGGGGGCTTTCTACGAGCAGTACTTC CASSAGQGAFYEQYF
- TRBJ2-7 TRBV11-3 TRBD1 TGTGCCAGCAGCGGATCACAGGGGCCCCTCTTCTACGAGCAGTACTTC CASSGSQGPLFYEQYF
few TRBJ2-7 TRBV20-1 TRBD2 TGCAGTGCTTCCGGGACTAGCGGGGGAGGGTACGAGCAGTACTTC CSASGTSGGGYEQYF
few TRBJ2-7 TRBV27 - TGTGCCAGCGGCGATCGGCTGGACGAGCAGTACTTC CASGDRLDEQYF
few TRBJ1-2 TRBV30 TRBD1 TGTGCCTGGAGTGCCCTGGGACAGGGGACGTATGGCTACACCTTC CAWSALGQGTYGYTF
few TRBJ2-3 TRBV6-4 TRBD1 TGTGCCAGCCGCAGGGGGCGAGGCACAGATACGCAGTATTTT CASRRGRGTDTQYF
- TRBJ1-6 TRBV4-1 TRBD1 TGCGCCAGCAGCCGGGTGGACAGGGGGTCGAATAATTCACCCCTCCACTTT CASSRVDRGSNNSPLHF
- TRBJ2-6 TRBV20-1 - TGCAGTGCCCATAGCCCGGATGGGGCCAACGTCCTGACTTTC CSAHSPDGANVLTF
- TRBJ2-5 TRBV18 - TGTGCCAGCTCACCAGACCAGGTTGAGACCCAGTACTTC CASSPDQVETQYF
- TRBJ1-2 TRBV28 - TGTGCCACCACGGCGGGTAACTATGGCTACACCTTC CATTAGNYGYTF
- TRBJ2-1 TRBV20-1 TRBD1 TGCAGTGCTAGAGATGGTAACAGGGGTAGGGGGCAGTTCTTC CSARDGNRGRGQFF
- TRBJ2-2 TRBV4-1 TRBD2 TGCGCCAGCAGCCAAGGTCTAGCGGGAAACACCGGGGAGCTGTTTTTT CASSQGLAGNTGELFF
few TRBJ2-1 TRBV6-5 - TGTGCCAGCAGTCCAACGACCAGGCACAATGAGCAGTTCTTC CASSPTTRHNEQFF
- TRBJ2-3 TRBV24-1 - TGTGCCACCAGTGGTCTTGGAGATACGCAGTATTTT CATSGLGDTQYF
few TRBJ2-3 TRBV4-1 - TGCGCCAGCAGCCCGGGAACGGGCCAAAGCACAGATACGCAGTATTTT CASSPGTGQSTDTQYF
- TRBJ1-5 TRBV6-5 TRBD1 TGTGCCAGCAGTAATGGAGGGGGCGCGGGTCAGCCCCAGCATTTT CASSNGGGAGQPQHF
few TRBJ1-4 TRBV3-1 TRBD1 TGTGCCAGCAGCCACGGGACAGGGGCGGAAAAACTGTTTTTT CASSHGTGAEKLFF
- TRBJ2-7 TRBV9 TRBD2 TGTGCCAGCAGCGCCGGACTAGCGAGCTCGATGCGGGACGAGCAGTACTTC CASSAGLASSMRDEQYF
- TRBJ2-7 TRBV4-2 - TGTGCCAGCAGCCAAGAATCGGAGGGACGGGTGCAGTACTTC CASSQESEGRVQYF
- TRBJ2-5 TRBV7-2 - TGTGCCAGCAGACTCTGGAGGGGGGATCAAGAGACCCAGTACTTC CASRLWRGDQETQYF
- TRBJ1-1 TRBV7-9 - TGTGCCAGCAGCTTAGGCGGGGCCATGAACACTGAAGCTTTCTTT CASSLGGAMNTEAFF
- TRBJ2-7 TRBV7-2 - TGTGCCAGCAGCTTATGGGCAGGTACCTACAATGAGCAGTACTTC CASSLWAGTYNEQYF
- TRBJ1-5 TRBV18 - TGTGCCAGCTCACCACAGAACGGCAACCAGCCCCAGCATTTT CASSPQNGNQPQHF
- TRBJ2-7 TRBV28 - TGTGCCAGCAGTTTAGAGACGGCTTACGAGCAGTACTTC CASSLETAYEQYF
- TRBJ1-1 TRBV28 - TGCCCCAGCAGCTCACAGGTACGCACTGAAGCTTTCTTT CPSSSQVRTEAFF
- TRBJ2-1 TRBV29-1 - TGCAGCCCCGAGTTAGCGACTAATGAGCAGTTCTTC CSPELATNEQFF
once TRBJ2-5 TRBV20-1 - TGCAGTGCTAGCACTATAACGTTAGGGGAGACCCAGTACTTC CSASTITLGETQYF
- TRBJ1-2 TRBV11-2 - TGTGCCAGCAGCTCGGTTGAGACGGATAACTACTATGGCTACACCTTC CASSSVETDNYYGYTF
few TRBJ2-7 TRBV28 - TGTGCCAGCAGTTTTACTGGTGACAGCTCCTACGAGCAGTACTTC CASSFTGDSSYEQYF
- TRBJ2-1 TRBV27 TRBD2 TGTGCCAGCAGTGTGGGAGGCGGGGGGGAGCAGTTCTTC CASSVGGGGEQFF